The 21 T cell receptor beta chains below come from one sample, sequenced in a study of multiple sclerosis patients with progressive multifocal leukoencephalopathy. The time point here: more than five months of natalizumab therapy. Generated by immunoSEQ multiplex PCR, the TCRdb table keeps only in-frame clones and is missing some. The data show 25,000 to 35,000 clones, over 85% seen once. Specimen: PBMCs, collected from a patient treated with natalizumab. The receptors were gathered from a human donor with multiple sclerosis.

This clone has only one observation. This rearrangement joins TRBV2 to TRBJ2-1; 10 nucleotides line up with TRBD2. V was pared by 3 bases and J by 6 bases, with 8 bases of the junction left unmatched. Germline CDR1 SNHLY, CDR2 FYNNEI. The length of the CDR3 is 16 residues. The CDR3 nucleotides are TGTGCCAGCAGTGACTCGGGACTAGCGACCTGCAATGAGCAGTTCTTC. Amino acids: CASSDSGLATCNEQFF.

The genes are TRBV29-1 and TRBJ1-2; 7 positions match TRBD1. Germline CDR1 and CDR2: SQVTM and ANQGSEA. V lost 4 bases and J lost 4; bases outside the gene matches: 6. The CDR3 runs to 13 residues. The CDR3 loop is CSVGSDRAYGYTF. In DNA form, the CDR3 reads TGCAGCGTTGGGTCCGACAGGGCCTATGGCTACACCTTC. Filled out from reference TRBV29-1 and TRBJ1-2, the complete variable domain reads SAVISQKPSRDICQRGTSLTIQCQVDSQVTMMFWYRQQPGQSLTLIATANQGSEATYESGFVIDKFPISRPNLTFSTLTVSNMSPEDSSIYLCSVGSDRAYGYTFGSGTRLTVV.

This clone has a handful of counts. In nucleotides, the CDR3 is TGTGCCAGCAGTGTGGGGGGGGCCCTGCCCAATCAGCCCCAGCATTTT. Translated, it gives CASSVGGALPNQPQHF. The rearrangement links TRBV6-1 to TRBJ1-5, with a tentative D call TRBD1 (6 bases). Germline CDR1 and CDR2: MNHNS and SASEGT. This CDR3 comprises 16 residues. Trimming removed 4 bases at V and 3 bases at J, with 16 bases between.

V is TRBV5-4 and J is TRBJ1-2; no reliable D call. The CDR3 runs 13 residues. The germline CDR1 and CDR2 sequences are SGHNT and YYREEE (reference sequence). The V end lost 1 base, the J end lost 5 bases, and 9 bases lay between the germline ends. CDR3 residues: CASSLRQEYGYTF. The CDR3 region has the DNA TGTGCCAGCAGCTTGCGGCAGGAGTATGGCTACACCTTC.

This clone was seen only a few times. The CDR3 DNA reads as TGTGCCAGCAGTCCCGACAGGGACGGCTATGGCTACACCTTC. This codes for CASSPDRDGYGYTF. The rearrangement links TRBV6-6 to TRBJ1-2; 7 bases match TRBD1. V lost 5 bases to trimming and J lost 4 bases; unmatched junction nucleotides: 7. CDR3 size: 14 residues. Germline assignment: CDR1 MNHNY and CDR2 SVGAGI (reference sequence).

V gene TRBV14 combines with J gene TRBJ2-7; no clear D gene. The V and J ends lost 0 bases and 3 bases respectively, with 3 bases between them. Germline V gene data show CDR1 as SGHDN and CDR2 as FVKESK. The CDR3 has 12 residues. The CDR3 bases are TGTGCCAGCAGCCAAGAAGGCTACGAGCAGTACTTC. Translating gives CASSQEGYEQYF.

V usage is TRBV5-4 and J usage is TRBJ1-1; D unclear. CDR3 length: 14 amino acids. Germline V CDR1 and CDR2: SGHNT, YYREEE (reference sequence). The V and J ends lost 4 bases and 0 bases respectively, with 10 bases between them. The CDR3 is CASSRTAMNTEAFF. The CDR3 DNA is TGTGCCAGCAGCAGGACTGCCATGAACACTGAAGCTTTCTTT.

This clone was counted a single time. The rearrangement joins TRBV7-9 to TRBJ1-1, with 9 bases lining up with TRBD1. Trimming removed 5 bases from V and 0 bases from J; junction bases left unmatched: 10. The germline CDR1 and CDR2 sequences are SEHNR and FQNEAQ (reference sequence). The CDR3 extends over 17 amino acids. CDR3 region: CASSPPDRGVMNTEAFF. Here the CDR3 DNA reads TGTGCCAGCAGCCCGCCGGACAGGGGCGTAATGAACACTGAAGCTTTCTTT.

The rearrangement uses TRBV6-7 and TRBJ2-5; 14 positions agree with TRBD2. TRBV6-7 is filed as an ORF, its function uncertain. V trimming: 2 bases; J trimming: 3 bases; junction bases outside the gene matches: 5. The CDR3 sequence is 17 residues long. CDR3 sequence: CASSYRLAGGLKETQYF. The DNA of the CDR3 is TGTGCCAGCAGTTACCGACTAGCGGGAGGGCTGAAAGAGACCCAGTACTTC.

This clone was recorded once. This chain connects TRBV6-5 to TRBJ2-7, with 10 bases lining up with TRBD1. With 5 bases clipped from V and 5 bases from J, the junction kept 9 bases outside the gene matches. Germline assignment: CDR1 MNHEY and CDR2 SVGAGI. This CDR3 has 15 residues. CDR3 protein: CASSPGQGHFDEQYF. The CDR3 nucleotides are TGTGCCAGCAGTCCGGGACAGGGGCATTTTGACGAGCAGTACTTC.

The chain recombines TRBV5-4 with TRBJ1-2; D perhaps matches TRBD1 (6 bases). V was cut by 6 bases and J by 8 bases, with 17 bases left in between. In germline, CDR1 is SGHNT, CDR2 YYREEE (reference sequence). CDR3 length: 13 residues. CDR3 DNA: TGTGCCAGCACCCCACAGGGCCTTGGAGGCTACACCTTC. Translated: CASTPQGLGGYTF.

V and J are TRBV7-3 and TRBJ2-2; 8 bases match TRBD2. CDR1 and CDR2 from the germline V gene are SGHTA and FQGTGA. CDR3 length equals 16 residues. Trimming cost V 1 base and J 4 bases; bases outside gene matches: 5. CDR3 nucleotides: TGTGCCAGCAGCTTAAAAGGGACTAGGGTCACCGGGGAGCTGTTTTTT. This translates into CASSLKGTRVTGELFF.

The V and J genes are TRBV5-6 and TRBJ1-5; D ambiguous. V was clipped by 1 base and J by 4 bases, with 3 bases between them. Germline V gives CDR1 SGHDT, CDR2 YYEEEE. The CDR3 extends over 12 amino acids. This CDR3 reads CASSLLNQPQHF. The CDR3 region has the DNA TGTGCCAGCAGCTTGTTAAATCAGCCCCAGCATTTT.

The chain uses TRBV27 and TRBJ2-2, with 7 bases that match TRBD2. V shed 3 bases, J shed 4 bases, and the junction held 8 bases outside the gene matches. The CDR3 totals 16 residues. Germline lookup yields CDR1 MNHEY and CDR2 SMNVEV (reference sequence). CDR3 coding DNA: TGTGCCAGCAGTTTCATGGCGGGAGTGGGCACCGGGGAGCTGTTTTTT. Translated, it gives CASSFMAGVGTGELFF.

The chain is built from TRBV7-2 and TRBJ2-1; no clear D gene. V was clipped by 7 bases and J by 9 bases, with 19 bases between them. The germline V gene has CDR1 SGHTA and CDR2 FQGNSA. This CDR3 spans 14 amino acids. CDR3 amino acids: CASTLVGTSPEQFF. The CDR3, as DNA: TGTGCCAGCACGCTGGTGGGCACCAGCCCTGAGCAGTTCTTC.

This chain connects TRBV11-2 to TRBJ2-1; 9 nucleotides agree with TRBD1. CDR1 SGHAT and CDR2 FQNNGV come from the germline V gene. The trim removed 6 bases at V and 3 bases at J, leaving 3 bases unmatched. The CDR3 totals 14 residues. DNA for the CDR3: TGTGCCAGCAGGAACAGGGGGCTCTACAATGAGCAGTTCTTC. It translates to CASRNRGLYNEQFF.

The V call is TRBV7-2, the J call TRBJ2-1; D is uncertain. Germline V gene data show CDR1 as SGHTA and CDR2 as FQGNSA. Trimming took 4 bases from V and 7 from J, leaving 14 bases between them. This CDR3 comprises 14 residues. For the CDR3, the DNA is TGTGCCAGCAGCTCAAGTCTCTTGCTAAATGAGCAGTTCTTC. This codes for CASSSSLLLNEQFF.

J is TRBJ2-3 and V is TRBV20-1, with D possibly being TRBD1 or TRBD2 (6 bases each). CDR1 is DFQATT, CDR2 SNEGSKA, per germline (reference sequence). This CDR3 region has 11 residues. CDR3 loop: CGSGGGDTQYF. The CDR3, as DNA: TGCGGTAGCGGAGGGGGGGATACGCAGTATTTT.

The V call is TRBV19, the J call TRBJ2-1; weak D call: TRBD2 (6 bases). Germline V lookup: CDR1 LNHDA, CDR2 SQIVND (reference sequence). This CDR3 contains 15 residues. Trimming stripped 3 bases from V and 7 bases from J, with 16 bases between. Here the CDR3 reads CASSIVAAPGNEQFF. As DNA, the CDR3 is TGTGCCAGTAGTATCGTAGCGGCCCCCGGGAATGAGCAGTTCTTC.

The chain uses TRBV21-1 and TRBJ2-7; the table gives TRBD2 as D, unverified against the DNA. TRBV21-1 is a known pseudogene. The CDR3 has 15 amino acids. CDR3 sequence (DNA): TGTGCCAGCAGCGTCGGACTAGCCACCTCCTACGAGCAGTACTTC. It encodes CASSVGLATSYEQYF.

Note on this clone: One end of the junction varies from germline; a read error may be responsible. V gene TRBV7-9 combines with J gene TRBJ1-5; D remains unclear. The CDR3 sequence is 13 residues long. Germline V CDR1 and CDR2: SEHNR, FQNEAQ (reference sequence). CDR3 nucleotide sequence: TGTGCCAGCAGCTTAGGTAGCGATCAGCCCCAGCATTTT. It yields the protein CASSLGSDQPQHF.